This T cell receptor beta chain derives from a study of blood T cell repertoires in COVID-19. Source study methods: Cell counts per sample came from amplifying reference gene primers. Clones were sequenced by immunoSEQ multiplex PCR, and TCRdb holds only the in-frame ones, with some missing. V and J calls and clone size follow that table, whereas D and trimming were derived from the DNA. Seen here are under 250,000 clones, roughly four fifths observed once, and the top ten hold about 8%. The J segment lost 5 bases and the V segment lost 4 bases, leaving 5 bases of the junction unmatched. Germline values: CDR1 MNHEY, CDR2 SMNVEV (reference sequence). This CDR3 spans 14 amino acids.

The clonotype was recovered from a woman aged 45-59 years with active or convalescent COVID-19. Source material: peripheral blood. The chain links TRBV27 to TRBJ2-7; 10 positions agree with TRBD2. CDR3 sequence reads: CASSSRGLADEQYF. The CDR3 bases are TGTGCCAGCAGTTCCCGCGGACTAGCGGACGAGCAGTACTTC.